These T cell receptor beta chains were read from a single sample in a study of blood T cells in healthy people across ages. TCRdb used MiXCR to reprocess the 5' RACE reads, holding one entry per CDR3 protein. The sample holds more than 900,000 distinct CDR3 sequences, 29% seen once. The same sample was also studied in work on T cells of mothers and their children.

Specimen: blood. The receptors shown here come from a woman in her thirties or forties in good health. Both conserved end residues are trimmed from each CDR3. The D gene is left open where the match is weak.

. | . | TRBV21-1 | ASSMGGYNEQY
TRBJ2-7 | . | TRBV6-5 | ASKRTVTYEQY
TRBJ1-1 | . | TRBV12-3/TRBV12-4 | ASSAGAEAF
TRBJ2-5 | TRBD1 | TRBV29-1 | SVNRDRATQETQY
TRBJ2-2 | . | TRBV5-1 | ASSLAFGATGELF
TRBJ2-1 | . | TRBV27 | ASSPRSAGRSYNEQF
TRBJ1-1 | . | TRBV29-1 | SVDSGTEAF
TRBJ1-1 | . | TRBV6-2/TRBV6-3 | ASSSGHGSAEAF
TRBJ1-5 | . | TRBV4-1 | ASSQERSLWQPQH
TRBJ2-1 | TRBD2 | TRBV15 | ATSREPGLGRNNEQF
TRBJ1-2 | TRBD1 | TRBV20-1 | SARPPGQGYGYT
TRBJ2-7 | . | TRBV7-2 | ASSARQLSYEQY
TRBJ2-7 | . | TRBV27 | ASSLSVAAGEQY
TRBJ2-1 | . | TRBV6-6 | ASSYSRGGPSGTEQF
TRBJ2-6 | . | TRBV28 | ASSLETSSGANVLT
TRBJ2-1 | TRBD2 | TRBV6-2/TRBV6-3 | ASRLGAGGSETQF
TRBJ2-1 | . | TRBV2 | ASLFKGLGDEQF
TRBJ2-7 | . | TRBV7-2 | ASSLERGGGLVGQY
TRBJ2-5 | . | TRBV6-2/TRBV6-3 | ASSYSRPQETQY
TRBJ1-6 | TRBD1 | TRBV12-3/TRBV12-4 | ASSPRQGFSSPLH
TRBJ2-2 | . | TRBV7-2 | ASSLRTVRGTGELF
TRBJ2-7 | . | TRBV28 | ASSFNMAYEQY
TRBJ1-2 | . | TRBV20-1 | SARALSSYGYT
TRBJ2-1 | TRBD1 | TRBV15 | ATSMGTGEIDEQF
TRBJ1-5 | . | TRBV28 | ASSLEQGWQPQH
TRBJ2-7 | . | TRBV10-3 | AISRDSGGYEQY
TRBJ1-2 | . | TRBV14 | ASSPGQPLNYGYT
TRBJ2-7 | . | TRBV4-1 | ASSQAMSYEQY
TRBJ1-2 | . | TRBV4-3 | ASSQVAGNNYGYT
TRBJ1-2 | TRBD1 | TRBV6-2/TRBV6-3 | ASGTGSGYT
TRBJ2-7 | . | TRBV28 | ATWGGTYEQY
. | TRBD1 | TRBV9 | ASSVDLQDRGHYEQF
TRBJ2-3 | TRBD2 | TRBV15 | ATSRVSTGGSTDTQY
TRBJ1-6 | . | TRBV11-2 | TSSLESGWSSPLH
TRBJ2-1 | TRBD2 | TRBV18 | ASSPAGGSFRYNEQF
TRBJ1-4 | . | TRBV9 | ASSPGITNEKLF
TRBJ2-1 | TRBD2 | TRBV20-1 | SARGIPTGGQF
TRBJ2-3 | . | TRBV28 | ASSLLSRDTYTDTQY
TRBJ2-1 | . | TRBV4-3 | ASSQVGQEQF
TRBJ1-2 | . | TRBV12-3/TRBV12-4 | ASRLTGRGPNGYT
TRBJ2-6 | . | TRBV2 | ASTGIGANVLT